This is a list of T cell receptor beta chains from one sample in a study of blood T cell repertoires in COVID-19. The repertoire was sequenced with immunoSEQ multiplex PCR; TCRdb's copy has only in-frame clones and lacks some. The sample gives a few hundred thousand clones, just under 85% of which show up once; 8.9% is in the top ten. Sequenced input: peripheral blood. The receptors were sampled from a man older than 75 with acute or convalescent COVID-19. Both conserved end residues are part of each CDR3. A D gene is named only where the DNA matches it firmly. Clone size is stated in some rows and not others, as once, few, many or a class when expanded.

J gene | clone size | D gene | V gene | CDR3 protein | CDR3 DNA
TRBJ2-2 | NA | NA | TRBV12-3/TRBV12-4 | CASSSLTGGELFF | TGTGCCAGCAGTTCTCTGACAGGCGGGGAGCTGTTTTTT
TRBJ2-2 | NA | NA | TRBV21-1 | CASSIGADFANTGELFF | TGTGCCAGCAGTATTGGCGCGGACTTCGCGAACACCGGGGAGCTGTTTTTT
TRBJ2-5 | NA | NA | TRBV9 | CASSVAGTQETQYF | TGTGCCAGCAGCGTCGCGGGTACCCAAGAGACCCAGTACTTC
TRBJ1-1 | NA | NA | TRBV4-2 | CASSLRTEKGTEAFF | TGTGCCAGCAGCCTCCGGACAGAAAAGGGCACTGAAGCTTTCTTT
TRBJ1-5 | few | NA | TRBV12-5 | CASGLSGRRSRPQHF | TGTGCTAGTGGTTTGTCAGGACGGAGGTCTCGACCCCAGCATTTT
TRBJ2-1 | few | NA | TRBV11-2 | CASSRLDSHNEQFF | TGTGCCAGCAGCCGACTGGACAGTCACAATGAGCAGTTCTTC
TRBJ2-5 | once | NA | TRBV5-6 | CASSLARETQYF | TGTGCCAGCAGCTTGGCCAGGGAGACCCAGTACTTC
TRBJ1-4 | NA | TRBD1 | TRBV15 | CATSRDPGQGASKLFF | TGTGCCACCAGCAGAGATCCCGGACAGGGGGCGTCAAAACTGTTTTTT
TRBJ2-5 | NA | NA | TRBV7-3 | CASSPGGQQETQYF | TGTGCCAGCAGTCCAGGGGGGCAGCAAGAGACCCAGTACTTC
TRBJ2-2 | once | TRBD2 | TRBV9 | CASSVGTSGLNTGELFF | TGTGCCAGCAGCGTAGGGACTAGCGGGTTGAACACCGGGGAGCTGTTTTTT
TRBJ2-7 | NA | TRBD2 | TRBV2 | CASRGLAGVRGFYEQYF | TGTGCCAGCAGGGGACTAGCGGGAGTAAGGGGATTCTACGAGCAGTACTTC
TRBJ1-1 | NA | NA | TRBV2 | CASSPGTRRWVNTEAFF | TGTGCCAGCAGTCCCGGGACACGGCGTTGGGTTAACACTGAAGCTTTCTTT
TRBJ1-6 | NA | NA | TRBV19 | CASSMGGTGGYNSPLHF | TGTGCCAGTAGTATGGGAGGGACCGGTGGGTATAATTCACCCCTCCACTTT
TRBJ2-1 | NA | NA | TRBV5-1 | CASSLAVENNEQFF | TGCGCCAGCAGCTTGGCCGTAGAGAACAATGAGCAGTTCTTC
TRBJ1-4 | NA | NA | TRBV5-4 | CASSPGHDEKLFF | TGTGCCAGCTCCCCGGGACACGATGAAAAACTGTTTTTT
TRBJ1-5 | NA | NA | TRBV18 | CASSPGEFRGTQHF | TGTGCCAGCTCACCAGGGGAGTTCCGGGGGACCCAGCATTTT
TRBJ1-5 | NA | TRBD1 | TRBV5-5 | CASSSTGGNQPQHF | TGTGCCAGCAGCTCCACAGGGGGCAATCAGCCCCAGCATTTT
TRBJ2-1 | NA | NA | TRBV30 | CAWKNNAGGYYNEQFF | TGTGCCTGGAAGAATAATGCAGGAGGCTACTACAATGAGCAGTTCTTC
TRBJ1-5 | NA | NA | TRBV23-1 | CASSRGNWTVSNQPQHF | TGCGCCAGCAGTCGCGGGAATTGGACCGTCTCCAATCAGCCCCAGCATTTT
TRBJ1-3 | NA | NA | TRBV7-8 | CASTKLRRDSVLMASGNTIYF | TGTGCCAGCACCAAATTAAGGAGAGACAGCGTACTAATGGCCTCTGGAAACACCATATATTTT
TRBJ1-2 | few | NA | TRBV11-2 | CASSLVRGRANYGYTF | TGTGCCAGCAGCTTAGTTAGGGGCAGGGCAAACTATGGCTACACCTTC
TRBJ1-2 | NA | TRBD1 | TRBV7-8 | CASSLSQGAQGYTF | TGTGCCAGCAGCCTTTCACAGGGGGCGCAAGGCTACACCTTC
TRBJ1-5 | NA | TRBD1 | TRBV2 | CASSARTGGGQPQHF | TGTGCCAGCAGTGCCCGGACAGGGGGCGGACAGCCCCAGCATTTT
TRBJ1-2 | NA | NA | TRBV30 | CAWRYRDRPYGYTF | TGTGCCTGGAGATACCGGGATCGGCCCTATGGCTACACCTTC
TRBJ1-6 | once | TRBD1 | TRBV9 | CASSGRQGDIYNSPLHF | TGTGCCAGCAGCGGAAGACAGGGGGATATCTATAATTCACCCCTCCACTTT
TRBJ2-1 | few | NA | TRBV11-3 | CASSLGGGVYNEQFF | TGTGCCAGCAGCTTAGGGGGCGGGGTCTACAATGAGCAGTTCTTC
TRBJ2-1 | NA | TRBD2 | TRBV27 | CASSSLGREGRYNEQFF | TGTGCCAGCAGTTCCCTAGGGCGGGAGGGCCGGTACAATGAGCAGTTCTTC
TRBJ1-5 | NA | NA | TRBV19 | CASSPEAGVNQPQHF | TGTGCCAGTAGCCCTGAGGCAGGGGTCAATCAGCCCCAGCATTTT
TRBJ2-3 | NA | TRBD2 | TRBV7-9 | CASSGTSGSADTQYF | TGTGCCAGCAGCGGGACTAGCGGGAGTGCAGATACGCAGTATTTT
TRBJ1-6 | NA | NA | TRBV7-3 | CASSLTGGGSGSPLHF | TGTGCCAGCAGCTTAACGGGCGGGGGGTCCGGGTCACCCCTCCACTTT
TRBJ1-1 | NA | TRBD1 | TRBV6-5 | CASSYSTGGVSTEAFF | TGTGCCAGCAGTTACTCGACAGGGGGCGTAAGCACTGAAGCTTTCTTT
TRBJ2-7 | NA | TRBD1 | TRBV19 | CASSSGQGSYEQYF | TGTGCCAGTAGTTCGGGACAGGGGTCCTACGAGCAGTACTTC
TRBJ2-7 | NA | NA | TRBV7-2 | CASSLQRHSYEQYF | TGTGCCAGCAGCTTACAGCGGCACTCCTACGAGCAGTACTTC
TRBJ1-4 | NA | TRBD1 | TRBV2 | CASRVTGQANEKLFF | TGTGCCAGCAGGGTAACGGGACAGGCTAATGAAAAACTGTTTTTT
TRBJ2-5 | NA | NA | TRBV5-1 | CASSRQVREETQYF | TGCGCCAGCAGCCGACAGGTTCGGGAAGAGACCCAGTACTTC
TRBJ2-1 | NA | TRBD2 | TRBV13 | CASSLGAGVEQFF | TGTGCCAGCAGCTTAGGCGCGGGGGTGGAGCAGTTCTTC
TRBJ1-4 | once | NA | TRBV6-5 | CASTLYVGEKLFF | TGTGCCAGTACCCTCTACGTTGGTGAAAAACTGTTTTTT
TRBJ2-5 | few | NA | TRBV19 | CASSSRRTEQETQYF | TGTGCCAGTAGTTCCAGGAGGACAGAACAAGAGACCCAGTACTTC
TRBJ1-2 | NA | NA | TRBV7-9 | CASSLNRVDGYTF | TGTGCCAGCAGCTTGAACAGGGTGGATGGCTACACCTTC
TRBJ1-1 | NA | NA | TRBV3-1/TRBV3-2 | CASSQARGRNTEAFF | TGTGCCAGCAGCCAAGCCCGCGGTCGGAACACTGAAGCTTTCTTT
TRBJ2-7 | NA | TRBD1 | TRBV19 | CASSIEGANEQYF | TGTGCCAGTAGTATCGAGGGGGCCAACGAGCAGTACTTC
TRBJ1-2 | NA | NA | TRBV28 | CASSLYLTQGTYGYTF | TGTGCCAGCAGTTTATACCTTACTCAGGGGACCTATGGCTACACCTTC
TRBJ2-1 | NA | TRBD1 | TRBV5-1 | CASSSGQGSYNEQFF | TGCGCCAGCAGCTCCGGACAGGGTAGCTACAATGAGCAGTTCTTC
TRBJ1-3 | NA | NA | TRBV7-9 | CASSLRAQAAGNTIYF | TGTGCCAGCAGCTTACGTGCGCAGGCCGCTGGAAACACCATATATTTT
TRBJ1-4 | NA | TRBD1 | TRBV28 | CASSLGQGAGSEKLFF | TGTGCCAGCAGTTTAGGGCAGGGGGCTGGTTCTGAAAAACTGTTTTTT
TRBJ2-3 | NA | TRBD1 | TRBV2 | CASSPGQGADTQYF | TGTGCCAGCAGTCCGGGACAGGGTGCAGATACGCAGTATTTT
TRBJ2-7 | few | NA | TRBV5-4 | CASSPSPESSYEQYF | TGTGCCAGCAGCCCCAGTCCGGAGAGCTCCTACGAGCAGTACTTC
TRBJ2-3 | NA | NA | TRBV9 | CASSVGGDTQYF | TGTGCCAGCAGCGTGGGAGGAGATACGCAGTATTTT
TRBJ1-6 | once | NA | TRBV7-2 | CASSSQAGSNNSPLHF | TGTGCCAGCAGCTCTCAGGCAGGCTCAAATAATTCACCCCTCCACTTT
TRBJ2-5 | NA | TRBD1 | TRBV19 | CASKRGQGRETQYF | TGTGCCAGTAAACGGGGACAGGGGAGAGAGACCCAGTACTTC
TRBJ1-6 | NA | NA | TRBV7-9 | CASSYIRSYNSPLHF | TGTGCCAGCAGCTATATTCGCTCCTATAATTCACCCCTCCACTTT
TRBJ2-7 | NA | TRBD1 | TRBV27 | CASSSPTGFPYEQYF | TGTGCCAGCAGCTCCCCGACAGGGTTTCCCTACGAGCAGTACTTC
TRBJ1-4 | once | TRBD1 | TRBV6-5 | CASGQGPQANEKLFF | TGTGCCAGCGGACAGGGGCCCCAAGCTAATGAAAAACTGTTTTTT
TRBJ2-5 | NA | TRBD1 | TRBV7-6 | CASSSAGTGRETQYF | TGTGCCAGCAGCTCCGCCGGGACAGGGAGAGAGACCCAGTACTTC
TRBJ2-7 | NA | NA | TRBV5-1 | CASSAQASTAYEQYF | TGCGCCAGCAGCGCCCAGGCGTCGACAGCCTACGAGCAGTACTTC
TRBJ2-7 | few | TRBD1 | TRBV5-1 | CASSGTGGSYEQYF | TGCGCCAGCAGCGGAACAGGGGGGTCCTACGAGCAGTACTTC
TRBJ2-3 | NA | NA | TRBV6-1 | CASSERRGSTDTQYF | TGTGCCAGCAGTGAGCGGAGAGGTAGCACAGATACGCAGTATTTT
TRBJ2-1 | NA | NA | TRBV7-3 | CASSLASSSEQFF | TGTGCCAGCAGCTTAGCCTCGAGTAGTGAGCAGTTCTTC
TRBJ1-2 | NA | TRBD1 | TRBV4-2 | CASSQGGTGQGNYGYTF | TGTGCCAGCAGCCAAGGGGGGACGGGACAGGGAAACTATGGCTACACCTTC